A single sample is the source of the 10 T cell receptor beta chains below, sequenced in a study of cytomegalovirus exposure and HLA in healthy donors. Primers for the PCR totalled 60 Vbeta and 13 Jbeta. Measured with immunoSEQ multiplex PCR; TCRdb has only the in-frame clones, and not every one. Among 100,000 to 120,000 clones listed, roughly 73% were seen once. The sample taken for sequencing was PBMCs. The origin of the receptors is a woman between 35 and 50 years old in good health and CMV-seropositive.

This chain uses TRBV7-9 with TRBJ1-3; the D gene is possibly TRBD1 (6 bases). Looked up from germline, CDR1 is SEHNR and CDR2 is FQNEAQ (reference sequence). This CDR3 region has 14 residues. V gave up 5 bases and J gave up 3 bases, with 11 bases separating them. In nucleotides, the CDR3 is TGTGCCAGCAGCCCACAGGGAGTTGGAAACACCATATATTTT. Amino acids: CASSPQGVGNTIYF.

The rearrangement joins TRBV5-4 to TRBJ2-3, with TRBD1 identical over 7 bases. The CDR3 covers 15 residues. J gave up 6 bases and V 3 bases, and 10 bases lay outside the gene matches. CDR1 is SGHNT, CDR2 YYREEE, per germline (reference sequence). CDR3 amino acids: CASSSIRQGGDTQYF. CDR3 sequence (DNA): TGTGCCAGCAGCTCTATACGACAGGGTGGGGATACGCAGTATTTT.

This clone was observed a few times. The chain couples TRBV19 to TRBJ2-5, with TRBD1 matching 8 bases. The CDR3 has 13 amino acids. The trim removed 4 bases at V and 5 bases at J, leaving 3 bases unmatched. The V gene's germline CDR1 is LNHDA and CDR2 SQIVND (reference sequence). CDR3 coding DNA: TGTGCCAGTAGTACCGGGGACAGGGAGACCCAGTACTTC. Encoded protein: CASSTGDRETQYF.

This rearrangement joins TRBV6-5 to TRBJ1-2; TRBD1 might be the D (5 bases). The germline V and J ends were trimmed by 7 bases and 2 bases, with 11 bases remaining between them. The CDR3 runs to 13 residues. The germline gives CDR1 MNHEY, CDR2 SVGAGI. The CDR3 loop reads CASTRDRNYGYTF. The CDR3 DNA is TGTGCCAGCACCCGAGACAGAAACTATGGCTACACCTTC.

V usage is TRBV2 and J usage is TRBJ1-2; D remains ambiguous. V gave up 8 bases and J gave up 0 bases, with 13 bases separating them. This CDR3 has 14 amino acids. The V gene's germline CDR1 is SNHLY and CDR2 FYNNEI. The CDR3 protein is CASVKRGANYGYTF. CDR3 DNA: TGTGCCAGCGTAAAGCGGGGAGCTAACTATGGCTACACCTTC.

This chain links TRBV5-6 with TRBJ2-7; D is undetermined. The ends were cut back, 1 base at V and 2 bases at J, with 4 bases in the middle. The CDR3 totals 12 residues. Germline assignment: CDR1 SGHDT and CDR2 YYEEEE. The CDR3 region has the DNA TGTGCCAGCAGCTTGTATACCTACGAGCAGTACTTC. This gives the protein CASSLYTYEQYF.

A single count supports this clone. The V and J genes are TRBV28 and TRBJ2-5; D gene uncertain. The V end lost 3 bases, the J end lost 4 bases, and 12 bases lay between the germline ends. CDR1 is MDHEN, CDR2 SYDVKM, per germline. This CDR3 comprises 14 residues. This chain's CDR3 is CASSLTLRSETQYF. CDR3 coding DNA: TGTGCCAGCAGTTTGACGCTCAGGTCAGAGACCCAGTACTTC.

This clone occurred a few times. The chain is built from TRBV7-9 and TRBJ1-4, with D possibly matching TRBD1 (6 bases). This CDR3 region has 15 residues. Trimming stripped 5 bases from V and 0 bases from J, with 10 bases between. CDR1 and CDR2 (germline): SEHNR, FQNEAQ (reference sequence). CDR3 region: CASSLQGTTNEKLFF. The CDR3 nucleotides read TGTGCCAGCAGCCTCCAGGGGACAACTAATGAAAAACTGTTTTTT.

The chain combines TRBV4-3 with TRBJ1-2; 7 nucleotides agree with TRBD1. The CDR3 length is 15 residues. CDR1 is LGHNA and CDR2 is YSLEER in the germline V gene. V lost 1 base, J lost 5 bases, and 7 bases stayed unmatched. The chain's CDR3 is CASSQGQGLFYGYTF. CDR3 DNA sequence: TGCGCCAGCAGCCAAGGACAGGGTTTATTTTATGGCTACACCTTC.

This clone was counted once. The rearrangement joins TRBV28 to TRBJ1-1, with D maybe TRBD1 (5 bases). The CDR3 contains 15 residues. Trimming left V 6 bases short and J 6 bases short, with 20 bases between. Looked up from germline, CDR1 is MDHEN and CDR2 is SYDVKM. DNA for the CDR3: TGTGCCAGCAGCACCTGGCGGGGCGGTGGGGCTGAAGCTTTCTTT. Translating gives CASSTWRGGGAEAFF.